Listed below are T cell receptor beta chains from one sample, sequenced in a study of blood T cell repertoires in COVID-19. The protocol was immunoSEQ multiplex PCR, while the TCRdb copy is restricted to in-frame clones and leaves out a portion. This table has over 250,000 clones, about 87% appearing once. The sample comprised peripheral blood. Source of these receptors: a woman in her forties or fifties with acute or convalescent COVID-19. The conserved cysteine and the conserved F or W are not part of the CDR3 here.

ATSEAGYGYT | TRBV24-1
SGGPVNEKLF | TRBV29-1
ATSAAGADTEAF | TRBV24-1
ASSFSASYNEQF | TRBV28
ASSGDFLDPPEYEQF | TRBV27
ASSVEQGDYGYT | TRBV9
ASSLGLAGGAPYEQY | TRBV7-8
ASSVVARSDTQY | TRBV9
ATSGGGQGDINTEAF | TRBV24-1
ASSLRPGLAYNEQF | TRBV7-8
ASNHPQRNDQPQH | TRBV28
SVELPKSSYEQY | TRBV29-1
ASSQESVAGGEQY | TRBV4-3
ASLAGLANNEQF | TRBV28
ASSYSRGYNEQF | TRBV6-2/TRBV6-3
ASSYSGPAYGYT | TRBV6-5
ASSQETTTLNTEAF | TRBV4-2
ASKGAGELF | TRBV6-5
ASSTRGLAGGYNEQF | TRBV19
ASSLGGDTEAF | TRBV28
ASGRQGANYEQY | TRBV2
ASSFTSGRYEQY | TRBV7-2
ASSEEQFNEKLF | TRBV2